This T cell receptor beta chain was identified in a study of blood T cell repertoires in COVID-19. Study-wide context: The origin of the acute and convalescent COVID-19 samples was the United States, Italy and Spain.

Sequencing used immunoSEQ multiplex PCR; TCRdb keeps in-frame clones, though not all of them. The sample consists of some 42,000 clones, 70% to 85% of them appearing once. This clone was found once. Sequencing was carried out using peripheral blood. The origin of this receptor is a human donor in a cohort sampled during active COVID-19.

Written as DNA, the CDR3 is TGTGCCAGCAGCACCAGGACAGGGGTCGAAGAGACCCAGTACTTC. Its protein is CASSTRTGVEETQYF. The chain links TRBV5-6 to TRBJ2-5; TRBD1 matches at 9 bases. Germline lookup yields CDR1 SGHDT and CDR2 YYEEEE. This CDR3 spans 15 amino acids. J was trimmed by 3 bases and V by 4 bases; bases with no gene match: 7.